The 20 T cell receptor beta chains reported below all come from one sample, sequenced in a study of blood T cell repertoires in COVID-19. Assay used: immunoSEQ multiplex PCR; TCRdb lists only in-frame clones, some missing. The sample records around 260,000 clones, 70% to 90% being singletons. The sample taken for sequencing was peripheral blood. All receptors derive from a human donor in a cohort sampled during active COVID-19.

As regards this clone: Distinct nucleotide sequences in the sample also encode this CDR3. The rearrangement links TRBV27 to TRBJ1-1, with D uncertain. Trimming pared 4 bases from V and 0 bases from J, leaving 6 bases between. Germline CDR1 is MNHEY and CDR2 is SMNVEV (reference sequence). The CDR3 contains 13 residues. CDR3 nucleotide sequence: TGTGCCAGCAGTTCCCCCATGAACACTGAAGCTTTCTTT. This codes for CASSSPMNTEAFF.

The chain couples TRBV24-1 to TRBJ2-7; 8 bases map to TRBD2. The CDR3 length is 12 residues. V lost 9 bases, J lost 9 bases, and 9 bases stayed unmatched. Germline CDR1 is KGHDR and CDR2 is SFDVKD. This chain's CDR3 is CATSDRGGGQYF. The CDR3 DNA is TGTGCCACCTCCGACCGGGGGGGCGGGCAGTACTTC.

As regards this clone: The same CDR3 arises from other DNA sequences in this sample as well. The chain couples TRBV27 to TRBJ2-7, with D unclear. The CDR3 runs 11 residues. V was pared by 4 bases and J by 6 bases, with 7 bases between. Per the germline V gene, CDR1 is MNHEY and CDR2 is SMNVEV (reference sequence). The CDR3, as DNA: TGTGCCAGCAGTTCCGGGTTCGAGCAGTACTTC. Protein sequence: CASSSGFEQYF.

This clone was seen just once. This chain joins TRBV19 and TRBJ2-7, with D possibly being TRBD2 (5 bases). Trimming stripped 0 bases from V and 4 bases from J, with 19 bases between. Germline V CDR1 and CDR2: LNHDA, SQIVND (reference sequence). This CDR3 comprises 17 residues. The CDR3: CASSIEGVEGGYYEQYF. CDR3 DNA sequence: TGTGCCAGTAGTATAGAAGGAGTAGAAGGAGGATATTACGAGCAGTACTTC.

V usage is TRBV4-3 and J usage is TRBJ2-7; perhaps TRBD1 as D (6 bases). V lost 3 bases to trimming and J lost 6 bases, with 30 bases between them. The CDR3 loop spans 19 amino acids. Germline CDR1 is LGHNA and CDR2 is YSLEER. The CDR3 sequence is CASSHYHVEETGKLSEQYF. The CDR3 coding sequence is TGCGCCAGCAGCCATTATCACGTCGAGGAGACAGGAAAGCTGAGCGAGCAGTACTTC.

The chain carries TRBV7-3 and TRBJ2-3, with D perhaps TRBD2 (6 bases). The V end lost 3 bases, the J end lost 2 bases, and 9 bases lay between the germline ends. In germline, CDR1 is SGHTA, CDR2 FQGTGA. The CDR3 has 14 residues. The CDR3 reads CASSLGGTTDTQYF. CDR3 bases: TGTGCCAGCAGCTTGGGGGGAACCACAGATACGCAGTATTTT.

The CDR3 sequence: CASSLAGSGSYNEQFF. The CDR3 nucleotides read TGTGCCAGCAGTTTAGCGGGGTCTGGCTCCTACAATGAGCAGTTCTTC. This chain connects TRBV6-2 or TRBV6-3 to TRBJ2-1; 8 bases agree with TRBD2. CDR1 MNHEY and CDR2 SVGEGT come from the germline V gene. Trimming took 4 bases from V and 0 from J; bases not matched to a gene: 5. This CDR3 comprises 16 residues.

V and J are TRBV20-1 and TRBJ2-6, with no clear D. This CDR3 is 14 amino acids long. V lost 3 bases to trimming and J lost 0 bases, with 6 bases between them. Germline V gene data show CDR1 as DFQATT and CDR2 as SNEGSKA (reference sequence). CDR3 nucleotide sequence: TGCAGTGCTAGTTCGTCCTCTGGGGCCAACGTCCTGACTTTC. This translates into CSASSSSGANVLTF.

The chain has TRBV10-1 and TRBJ2-2; 8 bases line up with TRBD2. The germline V gene has CDR1 WNHNN and CDR2 SYGVQD (reference sequence). There are 14 residues in the CDR3. Trimming took 8 bases from V and 6 from J; bases not matched to a gene: 8. DNA of the CDR3: TGCGCCAGCCAGCGGGGGCGTCTAGCCGGGGAGCTGTTTTTT. It specifies CASQRGRLAGELFF.

For the CDR3, the DNA is TGTGCCAGCAGCCCAGGACAGGGCTACGAGCAGTACTTC. Amino acids: CASSPGQGYEQYF. The chain recombines TRBV7-8 with TRBJ2-7, with 8 bases aligning to TRBD1. The germline V gene encodes CDR1 SGHVS and CDR2 FQNEAQ. The junction had 3 bases not matched to a gene; V was cut back by 5 bases and J by 3 bases. The CDR3 is 13 amino acids. Variable domain in full (rest from reference TRBV7-8 and TRBJ2-7): GAGVSQSPRYKVAKRGQDVALRCDPISGHVSLFWYQQALGQGPEFLTYFQNEAQLDKSGLPSDRFFAERPEGSVSTLKIQRTQQEDSAVYLCASSPGQGYEQYFGPGTRLTVT.

The V and J genes are TRBV5-6 and TRBJ2-7; TRBD2 agrees at 7 bases. V gave up 3 bases and J gave up 7 bases; unmatched junction bases: 7. Germline CDR1 is SGHDT and CDR2 is YYEEEE. The CDR3 consists of 13 residues. In DNA form, the CDR3 reads TGTGCCAGCAGCTCGACTAGCTGGAGGGAGCAGTACTTC. It specifies CASSSTSWREQYF.

The CDR3 bases are TGTGCCATCAGTGAAACAGCGGACGCCACAGATACGCAGTATTTT. Its protein is CAISETADATDTQYF. V usage is TRBV10-3 and J usage is TRBJ2-3, with D possibly matching TRBD2 (5 bases). The germline V gene has CDR1 ENHRY and CDR2 SYGVKD. This CDR3 is built from 15 residues. V was trimmed by 3 bases and J by 2 bases, leaving 12 bases between them.

Remarks on this clone: The same CDR3 can be traced to other DNA sequences in this sample. The rearrangement uses TRBV18 and TRBJ1-4; a weak D match, TRBD1 (5 bases). Trimming took 3 bases from V and 6 from J, leaving 11 bases between them. CDR1 is KGHSH, CDR2 LQKENI, per germline. This CDR3 has 14 residues. CDR3 sequence (DNA): TGTGCCAGCTCACCCGCCGGGACTGATGAAAAACTGTTTTTT. It yields the protein CASSPAGTDEKLFF.

V usage is TRBV5-4 and J usage is TRBJ2-7; possible D gene TRBD2, 7 bases. Germline-derived CDR1 and CDR2 are SGHNT and YYREEE (reference sequence). The CDR3 contains 14 residues. Trimming removed 4 bases from V and 5 bases from J, with 16 bases in between. CDR3 sequence: CASSPSGGRNEQYF. The CDR3 DNA reads TGTGCCAGCAGCCCGTCGGGGGGCCGGAACGAGCAGTACTTC.

This chain connects TRBV30 to TRBJ1-5; tentatively, D is TRBD1 (6 bases). Germline V gene lookup returns CDR1 GTSNPN and CDR2 SVGIG (reference sequence). Trimming removed 0 bases at V and 2 bases at J, with 14 bases between. This CDR3 contains 16 residues. The CDR3 region is CAWSVRGGAGNQPQHF. The CDR3 nucleotides are TGTGCCTGGAGTGTACGGGGGGGGGCTGGCAATCAGCCCCAGCATTTT.

V is TRBV30 and J is TRBJ1-5; D possibly corresponds to TRBD1 (6 bases). V gave up 0 bases and J gave up 2 bases, with 11 bases separating them. The germline V gene encodes CDR1 GTSNPN and CDR2 SVGIG (reference sequence). The CDR3 covers 15 residues. The CDR3 here is CAWSVRRTGNQPQHF. CDR3 coding DNA: TGTGCCTGGAGTGTACGGAGGACAGGCAATCAGCCCCAGCATTTT.

As to this clone: Germline and junction disagree at one end, which may indicate a read error. V and J are TRBV27 and TRBJ2-7; D remains unclear. The CDR3 is 18 amino acids. Germline V gene lookup returns CDR1 MNHEY and CDR2 SMNVEV (reference sequence). The CDR3 DNA follows: TGTGCCAGCAGAGCACCGGTGCGGTCCCCCGGGTCCCCCTACGGGCAGTACTTC. Encoded protein: CASRAPVRSPGSPYGQYF.

The chain couples TRBV9 to TRBJ2-7; no firm D call. The germline V gene encodes CDR1 SGDLS and CDR2 YYNGEE. Trimming took 4 bases from V and 6 from J, leaving 17 bases between them. The CDR3 has 14 amino acids. The CDR3 region is CASSPTRYFSEQYF. The DNA for the CDR3 is TGTGCCAGCAGCCCGACAAGATATTTCTCCGAGCAGTACTTC.

The chain is built from TRBV28 and TRBJ1-2; D gene uncertain. The CDR3 is 16 amino acids. Germline V lookup: CDR1 MDHEN, CDR2 SYDVKM. V lost 5 bases, J lost 3 bases, and 19 bases lay in between. The CDR3 reads CASSPPGEGRHYGYTF. CDR3 DNA: TGTGCCAGCAGTCCCCCCGGGGAAGGGCGTCACTATGGCTACACCTTC.

The chain recombines TRBV6-2 or TRBV6-3 with TRBJ2-7, with 7 positions matching TRBD1. CDR1 and CDR2 (germline): MNHEY, SVGEGT. The CDR3 has 13 residues. V trimming: 6 bases; J trimming: 2 bases; junction bases outside the gene matches: 4. The CDR3 loop reads CASSRTGPYEQYF. CDR3 coding DNA: TGTGCCAGCAGCAGGACAGGACCCTACGAGCAGTACTTC.